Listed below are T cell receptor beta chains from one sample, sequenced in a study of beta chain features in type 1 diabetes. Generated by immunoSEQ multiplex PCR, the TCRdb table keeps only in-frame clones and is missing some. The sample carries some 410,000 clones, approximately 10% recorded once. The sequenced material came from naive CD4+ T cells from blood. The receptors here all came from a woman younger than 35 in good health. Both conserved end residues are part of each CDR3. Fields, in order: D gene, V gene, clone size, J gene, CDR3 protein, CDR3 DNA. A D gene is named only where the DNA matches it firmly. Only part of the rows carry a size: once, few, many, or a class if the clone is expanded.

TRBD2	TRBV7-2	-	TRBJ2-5	CASSLRLAGGLLQETQYF	TGTGCCAGCAGCCTCCGACTAGCGGGGGGGCTGCTTCAAGAGACCCAGTACTTC
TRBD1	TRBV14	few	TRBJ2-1	CASSQAGKLLASSGGLYNEQFF	TGTGCCAGCAGCCAAGCCGGCAAACTACTGGCTAGCTCAGGGGGCCTATACAATGAGCAGTTCTTC
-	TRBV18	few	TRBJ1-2	CASSPITAREINYGYTF	TGTGCCAGCTCACCTATCACAGCCCGTGAGATTAACTATGGCTACACCTTC
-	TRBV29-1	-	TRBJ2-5	CSVEEWAYQETQYF	TGCAGCGTTGAAGAGTGGGCATACCAAGAGACCCAGTACTTC
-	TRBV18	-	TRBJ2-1	CASSPEGRAEQFF	TGTGCCAGCTCACCAGAAGGGCGGGCAGAGCAGTTCTTC
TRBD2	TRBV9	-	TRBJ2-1	CASSVGSSGSREQFF	TGTGCCAGCAGCGTAGGGTCTAGCGGGAGCCGGGAGCAGTTCTTC
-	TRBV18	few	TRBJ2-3	CASSPLSSLPTDTQYF	TGTGCCAGCTCACCACTCTCTAGCCTCCCCACAGATACGCAGTATTTT
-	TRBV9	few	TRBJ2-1	CASSPRTPGYNEQFF	TGTGCCAGCAGCCCTCGTACGCCGGGTTACAATGAGCAGTTCTTC
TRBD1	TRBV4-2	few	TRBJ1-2	CASSQGDRAIYGYTF	TGTGCCAGCAGCCAAGGTGACAGGGCAATCTATGGCTACACCTTC
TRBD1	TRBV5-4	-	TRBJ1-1	CASSWDRDEAFF	TGTGCCAGCAGCTGGGACAGGGACGAAGCTTTCTTT
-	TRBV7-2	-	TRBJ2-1	CASSPGPYNEQFF	TGTGCCAGCAGCCCCGGACCTTACAATGAGCAGTTCTTC
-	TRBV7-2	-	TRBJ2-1	CASSLSRGAVKGNEQFF	TGTGCCAGCAGCTTAAGCAGAGGCGCAGTCAAAGGCAATGAGCAGTTCTTC
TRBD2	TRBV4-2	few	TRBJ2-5	CASSQLPPGLAPEAQYF	TGTGCCAGCAGCCAACTCCCGCCGGGACTAGCGCCAGAGGCCCAGTACTTC
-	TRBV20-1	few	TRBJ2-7	CSARDRYRSYF	TGCAGTGCTAGAGATCGGTACAGATCGTACTTC
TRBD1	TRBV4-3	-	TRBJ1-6	CASSQDPTGTNSPLHF	TGCGCCAGCAGCCAAGACCCGACAGGGACGAATTCACCCCTCCACTTT
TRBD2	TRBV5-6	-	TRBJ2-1	CASRERGWTNEQFF	TGTGCCAGCAGAGAGCGGGGGTGGACAAATGAGCAGTTCTTC
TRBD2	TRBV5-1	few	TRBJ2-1	CASSLLAGGTYNEQFF	TGCGCCAGCAGCTTGTTAGCGGGAGGAACCTACAATGAGCAGTTCTTC
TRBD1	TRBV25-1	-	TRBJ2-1	CASSLPDRVDEQFF	TGTGCCAGCAGCCTCCCGGACAGGGTCGATGAGCAGTTCTTC
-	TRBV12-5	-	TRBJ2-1	CASGFEVGEQFF	TGTGCTAGTGGTTTCGAGGTTGGTGAGCAGTTCTTC
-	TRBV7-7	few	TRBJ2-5	CASSMPGAPKTQYF	TGTGCCAGCAGCATGCCAGGGGCGCCAAAGACCCAGTACTTC
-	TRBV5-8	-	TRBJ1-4	CASSLALGIINEKLFF	TGTGCCAGCAGCTTGGCCTTGGGCATAATAAATGAAAAACTGTTTTTT
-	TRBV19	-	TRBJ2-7	CASSSASYEQYF	TGTGCCAGTAGTTCGGCCTCCTACGAGCAGTACTTC
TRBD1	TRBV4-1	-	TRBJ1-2	CASSQVRDSRGYTF	TGCGCCAGCAGCCAAGTACGGGACAGTCGGGGCTACACCTTC
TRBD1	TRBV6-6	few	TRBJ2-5	CASSYPGTGLETQYF	TGTGCCAGCAGTTACCCCGGGACAGGGCTAGAGACCCAGTACTTC
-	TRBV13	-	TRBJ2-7	CASSLGGRRGSSYEQYF	TGTGCCAGCAGCTTAGGGGGCCGGCGGGGTAGCTCCTACGAGCAGTACTTC
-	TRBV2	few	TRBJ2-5	CASRADAVVQTQYF	TGTGCCAGCAGGGCGGACGCAGTCGTACAGACCCAGTACTTC
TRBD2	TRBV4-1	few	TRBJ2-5	CASSQRGGLAGETQYF	TGCGCCAGCAGCCAGAGAGGTGGACTAGCAGGGGAGACCCAGTACTTC
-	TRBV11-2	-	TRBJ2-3	CASSRGLLTDTQYF	TGTGCCAGCAGCCGGGGGCTGCTAACAGATACGCAGTATTTT
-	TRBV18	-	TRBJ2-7	CASSDNRDEQYF	TGTGCCAGCTCAGACAACAGGGACGAGCAGTACTTC
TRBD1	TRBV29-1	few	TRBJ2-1	CSTQAGDRVGNEQFF	TGCAGCACCCAAGCCGGGGACAGGGTGGGGAATGAGCAGTTCTTC
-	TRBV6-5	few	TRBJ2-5	CASSYSDRLETQYF	TGTGCCAGCAGTTACTCGGACAGATTAGAGACCCAGTACTTC
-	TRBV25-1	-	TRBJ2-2	CASSDPGLAGELFF	TGTGCCAGCAGTGACCCTGGATTGGCCGGGGAGCTGTTTTTT
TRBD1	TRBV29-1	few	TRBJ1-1	CSVLGTGGALSEAFF	TGCAGCGTTTTGGGGACAGGGGGCGCGTTATCTGAAGCTTTCTTT
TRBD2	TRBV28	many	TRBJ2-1	CASSRMAGGNEQFF	TGTGCCAGCAGCCGAATGGCGGGGGGCAATGAGCAGTTCTTC
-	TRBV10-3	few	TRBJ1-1	CAISENGGLNTEAFF	TGTGCCATCAGTGAGAACGGGGGCTTGAACACTGAAGCTTTCTTT
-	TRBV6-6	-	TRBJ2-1	CASSYPGYNEQFF	TGTGCCAGCAGTTACCCCGGGTACAATGAGCAGTTCTTC
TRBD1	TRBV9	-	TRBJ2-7	CASSPRQGQREQYF	TGTGCCAGCAGCCCTAGACAGGGGCAAAGGGAGCAGTACTTC
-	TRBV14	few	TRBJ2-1	CASSRLGRAIYNEQFF	TGTGCCAGCAGCCGATTAGGCAGGGCGATCTACAATGAGCAGTTCTTC
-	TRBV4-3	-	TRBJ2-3	CASSQEYNGGPIGAQYF	TGCGCCAGCAGCCAAGAGTACAACGGGGGACCCATCGGGGCGCAGTATTTT
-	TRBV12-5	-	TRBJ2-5	CASGSQWGETQYF	TGTGCTAGTGGCTCCCAATGGGGGGAGACCCAGTACTTC
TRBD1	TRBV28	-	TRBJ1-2	CASSSAGTGVYGYTF	TGTGCCAGCAGTTCCGCCGGGACAGGGGTCTATGGCTACACCTTC
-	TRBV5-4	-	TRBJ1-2	CASSFLPGYGYTF	TGTGCCAGCAGCTTTCTGCCCGGGTATGGCTACACCTTC
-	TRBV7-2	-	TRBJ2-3	CASSFYVDTQYF	TGTGCCAGCAGCTTTTACGTAGATACGCAGTATTTT
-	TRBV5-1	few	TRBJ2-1	CASSLAGLAPDNEQFF	TGCGCCAGCAGCTTGGCCGGTCTAGCGCCAGACAATGAGCAGTTCTTC
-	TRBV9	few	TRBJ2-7	CASSVGFSGGEQYF	TGTGCCAGCAGCGTAGGATTCAGCGGAGGGGAGCAGTACTTC
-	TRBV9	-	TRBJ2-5	CASSAAGQETQYF	TGTGCCAGCAGCGCGGCAGGCCAAGAGACCCAGTACTTC
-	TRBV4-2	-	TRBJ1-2	CASSQEGINYGYTF	TGTGCCAGCAGCCAGGAAGGGATTAACTATGGCTACACCTTC
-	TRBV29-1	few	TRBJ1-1	CSVEALTDSEAFF	TGCAGCGTTGAAGCTCTGACGGACTCTGAAGCTTTCTTT